The text below deals with one T cell receptor beta chain. What it binds is unknown. The table came from immunoSEQ multiplex PCR; TCRdb's copy has only in-frame clones and leaves some out. Of about 330,000 clones listed, more than 80% are singletons. Trimming took off 5 bases at V and 10 bases at J, with 17 bases between the two ends. The CDR3 spans 13 residues. CDR1 MDHEN and CDR2 SYDVKM come from the germline V gene. The entry originates in a study of cytomegalovirus exposure and HLA in healthy donors. Study-level results: The listing of 150 to 200 TCR beta chains classed them as cytomegalovirus-associated. Both high specificity and high sensitivity reportedly marked the classifier's diagnosis of cytomegalovirus status.

This chain joins TRBV28 and TRBJ1-1; D perhaps matches TRBD1 (5 bases). The specimen sequenced was PBMCs. The clonotype was recovered from a woman between 18 and 29 years old in good health and CMV-seronegative. CDR3 residues: CASSPYGRGRAFF. The CDR3, as DNA: TGTGCCAGCAGTCCATACGGGAGGGGAAGAGCTTTCTTT.